This entry lists 23 T cell receptor beta chains sequenced from one sample in a study of immune evolution from preneoplasia to lung adenocarcinoma. Data came from immunoSEQ multiplex PCR; TCRdb stores just in-frame clones and leaves some out. Of around 3,000 clones listed, roughly 80% are singletons. The sequencing sample was made of FFPE adjacent normal lung tissue. The receptors stem from a person aged 40-50 years with lung adenocarcinoma.

This rearrangement joins TRBV10-2 to TRBJ2-1, with TRBD1 as a possible D gene (5 bases). The CDR3 contains 12 residues. The V gene lost 5 bases and the J gene lost 10 bases, with 12 bases spanning the gap. CDR1 is WSHSY, CDR2 SAAADI, per germline. The CDR3 DNA sequence: TGCGCCAGCAGTAATACAGGCAGGGAGCAGTTCTTC. Its protein product is CASSNTGREQFF.

J is TRBJ1-4 and V is TRBV30, with D hard to call. The V gene's germline CDR1 is GTSNPN and CDR2 SVGIG (reference sequence). The CDR3 has 15 amino acids. The ends were cut back, 0 bases at V and 0 bases at J, with 8 bases in the middle. CDR3 protein: CAWSVTPPTNEKLFF. The CDR3, as DNA: TGTGCCTGGAGTGTAACACCCCCAACTAATGAAAAACTGTTTTTT.

This clone is a singleton in its sample. The rearrangement joins TRBV5-4 to TRBJ1-2; 7 nucleotides align to TRBD1. V lost 4 bases and J lost 8; bases outside the gene matches: 8. This CDR3 is 13 amino acids long. Germline V gene data show CDR1 as SGHNT and CDR2 as YYREEE (reference sequence). The CDR3 bases are TGTGCCAGCAGCGACGATAGGGGGCAAGGCTACACCTTC. This encodes CASSDDRGQGYTF. Based on the CDR3 plus reference TRBV5-4 and TRBJ1-2, the full variable domain is ETGVTQSPTHLIKTRGQQVTLRCSSQSGHNTVSWYQQALGQGPQFIFQYYREEENGRGNFPPRFSGLQFPNYSSELNVNALELDDSALYLCASSDDRGQGYTFGSGTRLTVV.

The rearrangement uses TRBV2 and TRBJ2-3; 9 nucleotides match TRBD2. Germline-derived CDR1 and CDR2 are SNHLY and FYNNEI. V lost 4 bases, J lost 6 bases, and 8 bases stayed unmatched. The CDR3 extends over 15 amino acids. As DNA, the CDR3 is TGTGCCAGCAGTGCCGAGCGGGGGGCCGGGGATACGCAGTATTTT. Translation gives CASSAERGAGDTQYF.

V and J are TRBV6-6 and TRBJ1-2, with D tentatively TRBD1 (6 bases). CDR3 length: 13 amino acids. Germline V CDR1 and CDR2: MNHNY, SVGAGI (reference sequence). V dropped 6 bases and J dropped 0 bases, with 8 bases sitting between them. The CDR3 loop reads CASSRDTNYGYTF. The CDR3 coding sequence is TGTGCCAGCAGCCGGGACACTAACTATGGCTACACCTTC.

The chain uses TRBV7-2 and TRBJ2-3; no firm D call. Germline V CDR1 and CDR2: SGHTA, FQGNSA. Trimming stripped 3 bases from V and 6 bases from J, with 7 bases between. The CDR3 is 12 amino acids. In nucleotides, the CDR3 is TGTGCCAGCAGCTTCTATTCGGATACGCAGTATTTT. Encoded protein: CASSFYSDTQYF.

The chain links TRBV9 to TRBJ2-1, with 10 bases aligning to TRBD2. V trimming: 0 bases; J trimming: 7 bases; junction bases outside the gene matches: 4. Germline V gene data show CDR1 as SGDLS and CDR2 as YYNGEE. This CDR3 spans 15 amino acids. The CDR3 DNA reads TGTGCCAGCAGCGTAGCGTCTAGCGGGAGTAATGAGCAGTTCTTC. Amino acids: CASSVASSGSNEQFF.

The genes are TRBV29-1 and TRBJ2-3; maybe TRBD1 (6 bases). The germline V and J ends were trimmed by 5 bases and 0 bases, with 12 bases remaining between them. Germline V gene data show CDR1 as SQVTM and CDR2 as ANQGSEA. The CDR3 has 14 amino acids. The CDR3 sequence is CSVYGTTSTDTQYF. DNA for the CDR3: TGCAGCGTTTACGGGACAACAAGCACAGATACGCAGTATTTT.

Only a few counts were recorded for this clone. This rearrangement joins TRBV6-1 to TRBJ2-5; D unresolved. Germline lookup yields CDR1 MNHNS and CDR2 SASEGT. The V end lost 0 bases, the J end lost 5 bases, and 10 bases lay between the germline ends. CDR3 length: 14 residues. In DNA form, the CDR3 reads TGTGCCAGCAGTGAAGCTCCGGCTACTGAGACCCAGTACTTC. Translating it yields CASSEAPATETQYF.

About this clone: One end of the junction does not line up with germline, which may come from a read error. The chain recombines TRBV29-1 with TRBJ1-1, with D uncertain. Germline CDR1 reads SQVTM; CDR2 reads ANQGSEA. CDR3 size: 13 residues. The CDR3 protein is CSVKDPNTAEAFF. The DNA of the CDR3 is TGCAGCGTTAAAGATCCAAATACCGCGGAAGCTTTCTTT.

V and J are TRBV7-9 and TRBJ2-3, with D perhaps TRBD1 or TRBD2 (5 bases each). CDR1 and CDR2 from the germline V gene are SEHNR and FQNEAQ (reference sequence). Trimming shortened V by 4 bases and J by 5 bases, and 13 bases separated the two germline ends. The CDR3 has 14 residues. CDR3 region: CASSWDPAGDTQYF. The CDR3 DNA reads TGTGCCAGCAGCTGGGACCCCGCCGGAGATACGCAGTATTTT.

The chain links TRBV30 to TRBJ1-2; no clear D gene. Germline V lookup: CDR1 GTSNPN, CDR2 SVGIG (reference sequence). The CDR3 runs 11 residues. Trimming removed 4 bases at V and 8 bases at J, with 11 bases between. CDR3 amino acids: CAWTSVGGYTF. The CDR3 region has the DNA TGTGCCTGGACCTCAGTGGGAGGCTACACCTTC.

The V gene is TRBV5-6, the J gene TRBJ2-7, with 11 bases that match TRBD2. Germline-derived CDR1 and CDR2 are SGHDT and YYEEEE. The V segment lost 4 bases and the J segment 2 bases; nucleotides outside the gene matches: 5. The CDR3 loop spans 15 amino acids. The CDR3 is CASSPLAGGTYEQYF. The DNA of the CDR3 is TGTGCCAGCAGCCCCCTAGCGGGAGGAACCTACGAGCAGTACTTC. The full variable domain, in which reference TRBV5-6 and TRBJ2-7 provide the parts outside the CDR3, is DAGVTQSPTHLIKTRGQQVTLRCSPKSGHDTVSWYQQALGQGPQFIFQYYEEEERQRGNFPDRFSGHQFPNYSSELNVNALLLGDSALYLCASSPLAGGTYEQYFGPGTRLTVT.

The CDR3 loop is CASSLAGREQYF. The CDR3 coding sequence is TGTGCCAGCAGCTTAGCCGGAAGGGAGCAGTACTTC. The V call is TRBV11-2, the J call TRBJ2-7; D is unresolved. V was clipped by 1 base and J by 7 bases, with 8 bases between them. CDR1 is SGHAT and CDR2 is FQNNGV in the germline V gene. The CDR3 consists of 12 residues.

The CDR3 reads CAISEGDRGTAEQYF. CDR3 bases: TGTGCCATCAGTGAAGGGGACAGGGGGACCGCCGAGCAGTACTTC. The chain couples TRBV10-3 to TRBJ2-7, with 11 bases lining up with TRBD1. V dropped 3 bases and J dropped 6; count of bases not matched to a gene: 7. Germline CDR1 and CDR2: ENHRY and SYGVKD. This CDR3 spans 15 amino acids.

Only one count was recorded for this clone. This chain links TRBV4-1 with TRBJ1-5, with unresolved D. The CDR3 length is 16 residues. Germline CDR1 MGHRA, CDR2 YSYEKL. Trimming removed 0 bases at V and 2 bases at J, with 11 bases between. In nucleotides, the CDR3 is TGCGCCAGCAGCCAAGATGGGGTAATTGGCAATCAGCCCCAGCATTTT. Protein sequence: CASSQDGVIGNQPQHF.

The table lists this clone with a count of one. The chain carries TRBV18 and TRBJ2-7, with 8 bases fitting TRBD1. The CDR3 consists of 13 residues. After removal of 6 bases from V and 3 bases from J, the junction contained 4 bases not matched to a gene. Per germline, CDR1 KGHSH and CDR2 LQKENI. The CDR3 DNA reads as TGTGCCAGCTCGGGGGGACAGGACTACGAGCAGTACTTC. It codes for CASSGGQDYEQYF.

The rearrangement links TRBV2 to TRBJ1-1, with 8 bases identical to TRBD1. The germline V gene has CDR1 SNHLY and CDR2 FYNNEI. V shed 11 bases, J shed 4 bases, and the junction held 9 bases outside the gene matches. The CDR3 totals 13 residues. CDR3 in amino acids: CAERTGMGTEAFF. The CDR3 nucleotides are TGTGCCGAACGGACAGGGATGGGCACTGAAGCTTTCTTT.

This chain links TRBV29-1 with TRBJ2-5, with D perhaps assigned TRBD1 or TRBD2 (5 bases each). The CDR3 loop spans 12 amino acids. The V end was cut by 5 bases, the J end by 5 bases, with 12 bases between. Per germline, CDR1 SQVTM and CDR2 ANQGSEA. The CDR3 sequence is CSVLRGVETQYF. Here the CDR3 DNA reads TGCAGCGTTCTGAGGGGAGTGGAGACCCAGTACTTC.

The chain combines TRBV7-9 with TRBJ1-5; D is unresolved. CDR3 length: 12 amino acids. Looked up from germline, CDR1 is SEHNR and CDR2 is FQNEAQ (reference sequence). V was shortened by 5 bases and J by 3 bases, with 5 bases between the two germline ends. The CDR3 nucleotides are TGTGCCAGCAGCCGTGACAATCAGCCCCAGCATTTT. It specifies CASSRDNQPQHF.

This clone has only a few counts. The chain recombines TRBV27 with TRBJ1-2, with a possible D match to TRBD1 (5 bases). The germline V gene has CDR1 MNHEY and CDR2 SMNVEV (reference sequence). Trimming cost V 6 bases and J 8 bases, with 16 bases left between them. CDR3 length: 13 amino acids. The CDR3 is CASSNTGGWGYTF. The CDR3 DNA reads as TGTGCCAGCAGCAACACCGGGGGATGGGGCTACACCTTC.

The chain recombines TRBV11-2 with TRBJ2-7; the match to TRBD1 covers 9 bases. V dropped 10 bases and J dropped 2; count of bases not matched to a gene: 9. The length of the CDR3 is 14 residues. Germline V CDR1 and CDR2: SGHAT, FQNNGV. The CDR3 DNA reads as TGTGCCACCAAACGGGACAGGGCCCCCTACGAGCAGTACTTC. Its protein is CATKRDRAPYEQYF.

V usage is TRBV6-1 and J usage is TRBJ1-2; no firm D call. Germline-derived CDR1 and CDR2 are MNHNS and SASEGT. This CDR3 spans 13 amino acids. Trimming stripped 10 bases from V and 0 bases from J, with 12 bases between. CDR3: CATRWDTNYGYTF. The CDR3 bases are TGTGCCACAAGGTGGGATACTAACTATGGCTACACCTTC.